The 10 T cell receptor beta chains below were found in one sample sequenced in a study of blood T cell repertoires in COVID-19. Some clones are missing from TCRdb's copy, which holds only in-frame ones; the method was immunoSEQ multiplex PCR. The data hold roughly 250,000 clones, with about 87% observed a single time. Input material: PBMCs or T cells enriched from blood (not recorded which). Source of these receptors: a woman aged 50 to 65 who had recovered from COVID-19.

This chain links TRBV14 with TRBJ2-1; tentative D call: TRBD2 (5 bases). The V end lost 4 bases, the J end lost 4 bases, and 8 bases lay between the germline ends. This CDR3 has 13 residues. Per the germline V gene, CDR1 is SGHDN and CDR2 is FVKESK. For the CDR3, the DNA is TGTGCCAGCAGCCGGACGGGATACAATGAGCAGTTCTTC. Translation: CASSRTGYNEQFF.

The gene calls are TRBV30 and TRBJ1-2; TRBD1 matches 9 bases. The CDR3 length is 14 residues. V shed 5 bases and J 0 bases; nucleotides not matched to a gene: 4. Germline V gene sequence: CDR1 GTSNPN, CDR2 SVGIG (reference sequence). Here the CDR3 reads CAWGTGGTNYGYTF. The CDR3 coding sequence is TGTGCCTGGGGTACAGGGGGCACTAACTATGGCTACACCTTC. Supplemented by reference TRBV30 and TRBJ1-2, the full variable domain reads SQTIHQWPATLVQPVGSPLSLECTVEGTSNPNLYWYRQAAGRGLQLLFYSVGIGQISSEVPQNLSASRPQDRQFILSSKKLLLSDSGFYLCAWGTGGTNYGYTFGSGTRLTVV.

The chain couples TRBV3-1 (or the pseudogene TRBV3-2) to TRBJ2-5, with 12 nucleotides matching TRBD2. The V segment lost 4 bases and the J segment 5 bases; nucleotides outside the gene matches: 8. Germline CDR1 LGHDT, CDR2 YNNKEL (reference sequence). The CDR3 spans 16 residues. The CDR3 DNA reads TGTGCCAGCAGCCGCCTAGCGGGAGGGAGGGGGGAGACCCAGTACTTC. The encoded protein is CASSRLAGGRGETQYF.

The chain recombines TRBV24-1 with TRBJ2-7; TRBD1 might be the D (6 bases). Germline V gene sequence: CDR1 KGHDR, CDR2 SFDVKD. V lost 5 bases, J lost 3 bases, and 16 bases lay in between. The CDR3 sequence is 15 residues long. The CDR3 DNA sequence: TGTGCCACCAGTGTCGGTACAGGGCCCTTCTACGAGCAGTACTTC. This translates into CATSVGTGPFYEQYF.

This chain links TRBV7-8 with TRBJ2-7; D is uncertain. V lost 5 bases and J 0 bases, leaving 14 bases between the germline ends. Germline lookup yields CDR1 SGHVS and CDR2 FQNEAQ. CDR3 length equals 15 residues. CDR3 in amino acids: CASSPTLRSSYEQYF. CDR3 nucleotides: TGTGCCAGCAGCCCGACTCTCCGGAGCTCCTACGAGCAGTACTTC.

The chain carries TRBV7-9 and TRBJ2-3, with D possibly TRBD1 on 5 matching bases. V gave up 5 bases and J gave up 2 bases, with 17 bases separating them. CDR1 SEHNR and CDR2 FQNEAQ come from the germline V gene (reference sequence). This CDR3 has 16 residues. The CDR3 reads CASSPPTAPDTDTQYF. The CDR3 coding sequence is TGTGCCAGCAGCCCTCCGACAGCTCCTGACACAGATACGCAGTATTTT.

This sequence joins TRBV28 and TRBJ1-1, with D perhaps matching TRBD1 (6 bases). Germline CDR1 reads MDHEN; CDR2 reads SYDVKM. The V end was cut by 5 bases, the J end by 5 bases, with 24 bases between. This CDR3 is built from 17 residues. CDR3 protein: CASSTPNRGGARTEAFF. CDR3 in DNA: TGTGCCAGCAGTACCCCGAATCGTGGGGGGGCGAGGACTGAAGCTTTCTTT. The whole variable domain, remainder taken from reference TRBV28 and TRBJ1-1, is DVKVTQSSRYLVKRTGEKVFLECVQDMDHENMFWYRQDPGLGLRLIYFSYDVKMKEKGDIPEGYSVSREKKERFSLILESASTNQTSMYLCASSTPNRGGARTEAFFGQGTRLTVV.

The genes are TRBV6-2 or TRBV6-3 and TRBJ2-1; TRBD2 matches 9 bases. V lost 6 bases, J lost 5 bases, and 17 bases stayed unmatched. Germline-derived CDR1 and CDR2 are MNHEY and SVGEGT. CDR3 size: 18 residues. Written as DNA, the CDR3 is TGTGCCAGCAGCCCGACAGAATATAGGACTAGCGTCAACAATGAGCAGTTCTTC. It translates to CASSPTEYRTSVNNEQFF.

The J gene is TRBJ2-2, the V gene TRBV18; the match to TRBD2 covers 7 bases. Germline-derived CDR1 and CDR2 are KGHSH and LQKENI. Trimming cost V 1 base and J 0 bases; bases outside gene matches: 5. The CDR3 sequence is 17 residues long. The CDR3 protein is CASSPHALAANTGELFF. Here the CDR3 DNA reads TGTGCCAGCTCACCACACGCCCTAGCGGCGAACACCGGGGAGCTGTTTTTT.

The chain links TRBV20-1 to TRBJ2-2, with 7 bases matching TRBD1. V shed 3 bases, J shed 0 bases, and the junction held 4 bases outside the gene matches. The CDR3 is 15 amino acids. Germline V gene sequence: CDR1 DFQATT, CDR2 SNEGSKA (reference sequence). As DNA, the CDR3 is TGCAGTGCTAGTGGGGACAGCGCGAACACCGGGGAGCTGTTTTTT. This gives the protein CSASGDSANTGELFF.